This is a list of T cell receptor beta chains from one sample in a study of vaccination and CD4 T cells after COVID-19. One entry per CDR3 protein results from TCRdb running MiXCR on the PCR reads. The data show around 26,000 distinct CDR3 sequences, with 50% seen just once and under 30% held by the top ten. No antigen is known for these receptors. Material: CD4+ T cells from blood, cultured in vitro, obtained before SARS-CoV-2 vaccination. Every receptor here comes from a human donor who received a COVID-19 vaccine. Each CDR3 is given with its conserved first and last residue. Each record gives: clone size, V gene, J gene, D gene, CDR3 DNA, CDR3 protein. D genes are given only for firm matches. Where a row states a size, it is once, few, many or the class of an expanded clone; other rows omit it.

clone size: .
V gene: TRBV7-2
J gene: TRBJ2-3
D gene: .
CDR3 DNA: TGTGCCAGCAGCTTAGACAGTACAGATACGCAGTATTTT
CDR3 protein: CASSLDSTDTQYF

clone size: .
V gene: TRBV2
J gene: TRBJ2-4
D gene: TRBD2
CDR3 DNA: TGTGCCAGCCTTTTAGCGGGGGCTGACATTCAGTACTTC
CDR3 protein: CASLLAGADIQYF

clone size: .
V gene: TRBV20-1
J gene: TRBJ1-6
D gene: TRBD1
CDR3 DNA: TGCAGTGCCCTCCGACAGGGTAGGGGGTCACCCCTCCACTTT
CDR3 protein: CSALRQGRGSPLHF

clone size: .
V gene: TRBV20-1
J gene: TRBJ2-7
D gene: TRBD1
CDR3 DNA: TGCAGTGCAGCGGACAGGTACTACGAGCAGTACTTC
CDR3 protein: CSAADRYYEQYF

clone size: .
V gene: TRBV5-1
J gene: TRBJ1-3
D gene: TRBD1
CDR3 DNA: TGCGCCAGCAGCCCGGGGACAGGGTCTGGAAACACCATATATTTT
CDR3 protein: CASSPGTGSGNTIYF

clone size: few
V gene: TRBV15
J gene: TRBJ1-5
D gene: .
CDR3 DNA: TGTGCCACCAGCAGGTCAGCGGGGTATGCCAATCAGCCCCAGCATTTT
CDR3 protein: CATSRSAGYANQPQHF

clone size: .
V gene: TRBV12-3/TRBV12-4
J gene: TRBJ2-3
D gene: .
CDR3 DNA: TGTGCCAGCAGTTGGAACAGGGCAACAGATACGCAGTATTTT
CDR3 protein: CASSWNRATDTQYF

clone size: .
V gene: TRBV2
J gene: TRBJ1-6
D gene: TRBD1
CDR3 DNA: TGTGCCAGCAGTCTCCGGGACAGAATTAATTCACCCCTCCACTTT
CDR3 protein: CASSLRDRINSPLHF

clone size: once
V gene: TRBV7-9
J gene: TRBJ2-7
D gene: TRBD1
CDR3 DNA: TGTGCCAGCAGCTCCGCGTTGACAGGGGGCCTCTCCTACGAGCAGTACTTC
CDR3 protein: CASSSALTGGLSYEQYF

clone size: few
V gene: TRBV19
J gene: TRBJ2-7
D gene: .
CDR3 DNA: TGTGCCAGTAGTATTAATACGGGTCAGTCCTACGAGCAGTACTTC
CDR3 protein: CASSINTGQSYEQYF

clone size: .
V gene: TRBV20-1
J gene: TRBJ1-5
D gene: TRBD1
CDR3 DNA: TGCAGTGCCCCGACAGGGGTGGGTCAGCCCCAGCATTTT
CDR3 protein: CSAPTGVGQPQHF

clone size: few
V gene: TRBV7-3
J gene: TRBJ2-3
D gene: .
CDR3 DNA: TGTGCCAGGCTCACAGATACGCAGTATTTT
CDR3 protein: CARLTDTQYF

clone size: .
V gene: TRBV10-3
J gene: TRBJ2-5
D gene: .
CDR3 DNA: TGTGCCATCAGAACTAGCACCAAAGGGGAAGAGACCCAGTACTTC
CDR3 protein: CAIRTSTKGEETQYF

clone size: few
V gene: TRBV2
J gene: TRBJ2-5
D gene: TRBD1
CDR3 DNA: TGTGCCAGGACCAGGGGGACGGAGACCCAGTACTTC
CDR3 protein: CARTRGTETQYF

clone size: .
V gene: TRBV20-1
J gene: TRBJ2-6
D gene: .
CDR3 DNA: TGCAGTGCTACAGGGTCTGGGGCCAACGTCCTGACTTTC
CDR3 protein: CSATGSGANVLTF

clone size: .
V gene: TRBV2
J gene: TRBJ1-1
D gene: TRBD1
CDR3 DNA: TGTGCCAGCAGCCAAGACAGGGACGGCACTGAAGCTTTCTTT
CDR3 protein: CASSQDRDGTEAFF

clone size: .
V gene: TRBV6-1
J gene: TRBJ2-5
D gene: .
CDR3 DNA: TGTGCCAGCACCCTAGGACGGACACAAGAGACCCAGTACTTC
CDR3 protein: CASTLGRTQETQYF

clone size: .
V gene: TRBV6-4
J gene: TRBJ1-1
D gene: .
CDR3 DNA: TGTGCCAGCAGTGACTCTCGGCAAATTCCTTTCTTT
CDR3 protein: CASSDSRQIPFF

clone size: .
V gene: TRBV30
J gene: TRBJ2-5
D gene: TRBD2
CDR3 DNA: TGTGCATTTAGGGCGGGGGGGACCCAGTACTTC
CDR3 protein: CAFRAGGTQYF

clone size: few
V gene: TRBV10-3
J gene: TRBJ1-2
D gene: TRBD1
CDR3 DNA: TGTGCCAGCCGCCCCAGGGGGCCCGATTCTGGCTACACCTTC
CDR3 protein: CASRPRGPDSGYTF

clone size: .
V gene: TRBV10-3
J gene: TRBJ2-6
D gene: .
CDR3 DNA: TGTGCCAGCATCAGGGACGCTAGCTCTGGGGCCAACGTCCTGACTTTC
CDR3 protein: CASIRDASSGANVLTF

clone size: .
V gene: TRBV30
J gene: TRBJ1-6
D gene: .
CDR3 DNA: TGTGCCTGGAGTGTAAGGCAGGGGAATTCACCCCTCCACTTT
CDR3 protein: CAWSVRQGNSPLHF

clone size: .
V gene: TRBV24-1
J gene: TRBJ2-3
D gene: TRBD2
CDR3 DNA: TGTGCCACCAGTGATTTGAGGGGAGCGGGGGAGACAGATACGCAGTATTTT
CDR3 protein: CATSDLRGAGETDTQYF

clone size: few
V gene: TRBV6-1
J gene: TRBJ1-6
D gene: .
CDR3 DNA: TGTGCCAGCAGGCTAGCAGGGGTCTCACCCCTCCACTTT
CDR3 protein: CASRLAGVSPLHF

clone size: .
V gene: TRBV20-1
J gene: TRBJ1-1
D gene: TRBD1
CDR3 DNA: TGCAGTGCTAGAGATCTAGGTAGGGAGTGGGACAGGGGAGAATCGGATACAGGTGAAGCTTTCTTT
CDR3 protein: CSARDLGREWDRGESDTGEAFF

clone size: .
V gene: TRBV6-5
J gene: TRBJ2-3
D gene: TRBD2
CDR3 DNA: TGTGCCAGCAGTTTCAGACTAGCGGGGCCAGCGGCGCACGCAGATACGCAGTATTTT
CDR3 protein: CASSFRLAGPAAHADTQYF

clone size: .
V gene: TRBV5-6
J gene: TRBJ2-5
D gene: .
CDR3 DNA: TGTGCCAGCAGCTTGGCCGGCAGGGCCTTCGAGACCCAGTACTTC
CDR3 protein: CASSLAGRAFETQYF

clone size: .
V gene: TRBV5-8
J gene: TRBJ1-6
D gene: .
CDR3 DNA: TGTGCCAGCAGCGCTACCGGGAGCTCAGGGTCACCCCTCCACTTT
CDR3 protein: CASSATGSSGSPLHF

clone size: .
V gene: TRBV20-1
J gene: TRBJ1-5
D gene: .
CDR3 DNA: TGCAGTGCAAGGCCAGGGGCAGGGGTGAGTCAGCCCCAGCATTTT
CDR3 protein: CSARPGAGVSQPQHF

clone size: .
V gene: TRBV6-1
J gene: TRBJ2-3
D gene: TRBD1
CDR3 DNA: TGTGCCAGCAGTCGAACTGGACAGGGGGGGAGCACAGATACGCAGTATTTT
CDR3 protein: CASSRTGQGGSTDTQYF

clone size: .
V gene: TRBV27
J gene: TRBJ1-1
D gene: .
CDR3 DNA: TGTGCCAGCAGTGGCAGGGGTGCTAAGGCGGGGAGTGGGGGCACTGAAGCTTTCTTT
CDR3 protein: CASSGRGAKAGSGGTEAFF

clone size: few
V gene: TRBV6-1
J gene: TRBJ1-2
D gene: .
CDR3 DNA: TGTGCCAGCATCCCCCGGGGCGGGGACTCCTATGGCTACACCTTC
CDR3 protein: CASIPRGGDSYGYTF

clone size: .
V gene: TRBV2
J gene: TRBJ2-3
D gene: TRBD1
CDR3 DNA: TGTGCCAGCTTTGGGTACAGGGGGCGCCGATTTTATGATACGCAGTATTTT
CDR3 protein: CASFGYRGRRFYDTQYF

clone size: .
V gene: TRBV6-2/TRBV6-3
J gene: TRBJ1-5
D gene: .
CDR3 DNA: TGTGCCAGCAGTTACCAAGGGGAAGCGGGTCAGCCCCAGCATTTT
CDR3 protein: CASSYQGEAGQPQHF

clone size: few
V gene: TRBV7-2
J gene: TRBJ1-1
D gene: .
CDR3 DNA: TGTGCCAGCAGCTTAGAGGCAGGGCGAAACACTGAAGCTTTCTTT
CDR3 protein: CASSLEAGRNTEAFF

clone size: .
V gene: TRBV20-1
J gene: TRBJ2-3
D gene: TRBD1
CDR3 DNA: TGCAGTGCAAAAGGACAGGGGGGTACAGATACGCAGTATTTT
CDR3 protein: CSAKGQGGTDTQYF

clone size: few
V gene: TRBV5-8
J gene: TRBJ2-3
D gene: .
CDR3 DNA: TGTGCCAGCAGCTTGGGTGGGGAAGATACGCAGTATTTT
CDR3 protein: CASSLGGEDTQYF

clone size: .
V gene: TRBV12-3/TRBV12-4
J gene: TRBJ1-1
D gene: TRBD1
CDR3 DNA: TGTGCCAGCAGTCTCACAGGGGTTGGGTACACTGAAGCTTTCTTT
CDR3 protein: CASSLTGVGYTEAFF

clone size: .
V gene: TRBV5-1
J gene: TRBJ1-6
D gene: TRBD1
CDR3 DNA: TGCGCCAGCAGCGCGGGTTCTGACAGGGGCGCTAATTCACCCCTCCACTTT
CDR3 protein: CASSAGSDRGANSPLHF

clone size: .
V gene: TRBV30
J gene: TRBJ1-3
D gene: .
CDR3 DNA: TGTGCCTGGACAGCTGGAAACACCATATATTTT
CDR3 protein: CAWTAGNTIYF

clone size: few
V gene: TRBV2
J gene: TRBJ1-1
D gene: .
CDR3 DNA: TGTGCCAGCAGTGATTGGAGTGAAGCTTTCTTT
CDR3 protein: CASSDWSEAFF

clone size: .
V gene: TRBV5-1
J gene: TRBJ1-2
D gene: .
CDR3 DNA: TGCGCCAGCAGTTTTCGGGGGGGCGAATATGGCTACACCTTC
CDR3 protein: CASSFRGGEYGYTF

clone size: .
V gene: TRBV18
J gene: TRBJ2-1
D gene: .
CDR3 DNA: TGTGCCAGCTCACCTATTGGACCCGGGGGGCACAATGAGCAGTTCTTC
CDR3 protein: CASSPIGPGGHNEQFF

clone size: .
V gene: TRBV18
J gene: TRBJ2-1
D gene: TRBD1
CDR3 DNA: TGTGCCAGCGCAGACCCGGGACAGATGTACAATGAGCAGTTCTTC
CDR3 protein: CASADPGQMYNEQFF

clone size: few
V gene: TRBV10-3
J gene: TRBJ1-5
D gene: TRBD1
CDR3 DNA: TGTGCCACAAAGGGGGCTGGCCAGCCCCAGCATTTT
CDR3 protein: CATKGAGQPQHF

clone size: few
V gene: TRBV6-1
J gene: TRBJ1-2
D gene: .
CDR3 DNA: TGTGCCAGCAGTCAAGGGCAGGGCTGGGGCTACACCTTC
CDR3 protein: CASSQGQGWGYTF

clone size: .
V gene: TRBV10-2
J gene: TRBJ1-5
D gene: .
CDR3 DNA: TGCGCCAGCAGTGCCCCGGAATCTTATAGCAATCAGCCCCAGCATTTT
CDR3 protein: CASSAPESYSNQPQHF

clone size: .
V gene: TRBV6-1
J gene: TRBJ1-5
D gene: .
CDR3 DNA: TGTGCCAGCAGTGAAGGGCTGGGGGATCAGCCCCAGCATTTT
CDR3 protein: CASSEGLGDQPQHF

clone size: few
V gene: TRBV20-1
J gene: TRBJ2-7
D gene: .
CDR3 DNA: TGCAGTGCTAGAGATCCCTCGTTCCCGGAAGGGTTGGGGCAGTACTTC
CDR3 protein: CSARDPSFPEGLGQYF

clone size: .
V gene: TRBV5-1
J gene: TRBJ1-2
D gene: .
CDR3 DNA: TGCGCCAGCAGCTTCCCCGACAGGAACTATGGCTACACCTTC
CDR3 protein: CASSFPDRNYGYTF

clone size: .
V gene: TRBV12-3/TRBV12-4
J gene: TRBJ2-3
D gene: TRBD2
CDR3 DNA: TGTGCCAGCAGCCCACGACTAGCTCTTAAAGATACGCAGTATTTT
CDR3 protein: CASSPRLALKDTQYF